This T cell receptor beta chain was captured by sequencing in a study of T cells in Graves' hyperthyroidism and ophthalmopathy (dated by TCRdb to between 2018 and 2021). With regard to the full study: Peripheral blood was collected at initial diagnosis, before any treatment. The roughly 100 discovery patients were divided at random into training and test sets in a 7:3 ratio. Once sampling was done, hyperthyroidism patients were given methimazole at a starting dose of 30 mg daily, whereas ophthalmopathy patients were given high-dose intravenous methylprednisolone. To identify TCR V-J signatures that set the groups apart, the researchers used a discovery cohort of 100 patients, made up of fewer than 50 with Graves' ophthalmopathy and 57 with stable Graves' hyperthyroidism. Prospective prediction of ophthalmopathy was tested in an independent validation cohort consisting of some 19 hyperthyroidism patients and over 15 patients who later progressed to ophthalmopathy. In roughly six Graves' hyperthyroidism patients, the study also compared T-cell repertoires from thyroid tissue with T-cell repertoires from blood. The paper describes TCR Vbeta CDR3 sequencing of 140 or so peripheral blood samples, made up of 43 ophthalmopathy patients, 70 to 80 hyperthyroidism patients and some 17 progressor patients.

Summary of the overall study and its limitations: During validation, the model predicted progression to ophthalmopathy a median of approximately six months ahead of onset, with 60% to 71% sensitivity and around 72% specificity. In cross-validation, a model built on a 13 V-J signature told ophthalmopathy apart from stable hyperthyroidism with approximately 90% sensitivity and around 81% specificity, and in testing the same model reached 80%/75%. Sample size was not statistically predetermined, and blinding of investigators to group allocation was not performed. Most expanded thyroid clonotypes (frequency above 0.001) were also found in blood, which suggests that blood repertoires may mirror thyroid immune responses.

This clonotype was picked up a small number of times. The clone's antigen remains unknown. There are no base qualities to consult, and no much larger clone falls within one base. Amplification of TCR beta CDR3 regions was carried out from RNA transcripts. The TCR CDR3 was subjected to a first round of RT-PCR using the HTBI primer set and the Qiagen OneStep RT-PCR kit. Libraries were constructed in a second round of multiplex PCR, after which size selection and purification were performed. Paired-end sequencing of the libraries was performed with 100 bp reads on an Illumina HiSeq2000. The original methods were these. SOAPnuke was used to process the raw data, removing reads that contained adapters or uncalled bases, had a mean Phred below 15, or lacked an exact match to the constant primer or identifier. High-quality paired reads were merged with COPE v1.2.5, and unique nucleotide sequences were defined as clonotypes. Clonotypes were aligned to IMGT TRBV, TRBD and TRBJ reference segments using MiTCR v1.1. Analysis was restricted to V-J combinations with a frequency above 0.0001, which covered roughly 99% of repertoires. A TCS score was defined as the ratio between F50 (clonal expansion) and ExV (chaos), using BLOSUM62-based TCRdist between CDR3 peptides within each V-J. Welch's t-statistics and random forest reduced around 550 V-J features to fewer than 15, which were used in a naive Bayes classifier (R e1071). TCRdb ran its own pipeline on the public reads, namely fastp trimming at Q25 and MiXCR clone calling, and kept in-frame beta chains. CDR3 protein duplicates are merged, each entry listing the most common genes and DNA. The V and J calls shown here were made by TCRdb, not taken from the authors' results. A total of around 420,000 distinct CDR3 sequences appear in this sample, about an eighth of them only once. Of the sample, 5.3% is held by the ten largest clones.

Stable Graves' hyperthyroidism was defined as no progression to ophthalmopathy during 18 months of follow-up. Hyperthyroidism patients were aged 18 to 65 years and newly diagnosed, with disease duration of less than 2 months. The study excluded patients with uncontrolled infections, other autoimmune diseases, pregnancy or lactation. Diagnoses were based on clinical symptoms, serum thyroxine and TRAb, thyroid ultrasound and orbital computed tomography. PBMCs were isolated from 8 to 10 ml of fresh peripheral blood by Ficoll-Paque density gradient centrifugation. Total RNA was extracted with Trizol reagent, and quality was checked on an Agilent 2100 Bioanalyzer. The sequence was obtained from a woman between 18 and 30 years old with Graves' hyperthyroidism. The sample consisted of blood.

The CDR3 sequence is CASSFRQGGNGYTF. The DNA sequence follows: TGTGCCAGCAGCTTCCGACAGGGGGGTAACGGCTACACCTTC. The chain joins TRBV11-1 to TRBJ1-2; 9 nucleotides in the junction match TRBD1. The CDR3 runs 14 amino acids, cysteine and phenylalanine included. Only the CDR3 portion is preserved as DNA: 42 bases, with reading frame beginning at the first base. At the junction V is shortened by 3 bases and J by 8 bases; bases outside the gene matches: 7. Reading the germline V gene (reference sequence) gives CDR1 SGHAT and CDR2 FQDESV.